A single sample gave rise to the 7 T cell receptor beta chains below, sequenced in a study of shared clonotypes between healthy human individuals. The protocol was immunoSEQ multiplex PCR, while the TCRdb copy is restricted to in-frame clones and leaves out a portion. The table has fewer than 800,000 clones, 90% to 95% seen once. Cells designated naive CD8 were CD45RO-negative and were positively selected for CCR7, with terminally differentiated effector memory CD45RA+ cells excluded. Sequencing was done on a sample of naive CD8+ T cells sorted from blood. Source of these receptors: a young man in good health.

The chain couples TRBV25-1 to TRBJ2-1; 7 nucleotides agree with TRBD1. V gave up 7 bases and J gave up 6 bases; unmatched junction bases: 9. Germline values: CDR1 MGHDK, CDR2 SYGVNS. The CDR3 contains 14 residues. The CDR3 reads CASTDRDVGNEQFF. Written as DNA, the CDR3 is TGTGCCAGCACTGACAGGGATGTGGGCAATGAGCAGTTCTTC. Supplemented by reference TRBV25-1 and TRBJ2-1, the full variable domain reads EADIYQTPRYLVIGTGKKITLECSQTMGHDKMYWYQQDPGMELHLIHYSYGVNSTEKGDLSSESTVSRIRTEHFPLTLESARPSHTSQYLCASTDRDVGNEQFFGPGTRLTVL.

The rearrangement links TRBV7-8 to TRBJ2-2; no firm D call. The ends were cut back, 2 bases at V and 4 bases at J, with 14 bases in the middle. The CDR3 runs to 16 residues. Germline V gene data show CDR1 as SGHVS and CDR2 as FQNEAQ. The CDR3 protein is CASSLSSAPGTGELFF. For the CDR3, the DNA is TGTGCCAGCAGCTTATCGTCCGCGCCGGGCACCGGGGAGCTGTTTTTT.

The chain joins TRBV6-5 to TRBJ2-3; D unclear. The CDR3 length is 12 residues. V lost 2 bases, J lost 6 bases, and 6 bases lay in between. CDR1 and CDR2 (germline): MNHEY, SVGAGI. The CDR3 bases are TGTGCCAGCAGTTACAGGTTTGATACGCAGTATTTT. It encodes CASSYRFDTQYF.

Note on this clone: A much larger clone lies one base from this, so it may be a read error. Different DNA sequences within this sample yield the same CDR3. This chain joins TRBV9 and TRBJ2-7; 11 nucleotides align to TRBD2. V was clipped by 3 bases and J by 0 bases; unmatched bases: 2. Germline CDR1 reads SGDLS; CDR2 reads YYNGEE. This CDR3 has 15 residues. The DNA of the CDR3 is TGTGCCAGCAGCGCCGGGACTAGCGGCTCCTACGAGCAGTACTTC. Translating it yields CASSAGTSGSYEQYF.

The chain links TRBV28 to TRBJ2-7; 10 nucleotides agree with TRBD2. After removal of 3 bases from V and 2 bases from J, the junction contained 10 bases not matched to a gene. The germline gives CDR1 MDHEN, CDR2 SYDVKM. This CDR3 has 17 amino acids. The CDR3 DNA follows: TGTGCCAGCAGTTTTCTAGCGGGAGTATCAGAGACCTACGAGCAGTACTTC. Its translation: CASSFLAGVSETYEQYF.

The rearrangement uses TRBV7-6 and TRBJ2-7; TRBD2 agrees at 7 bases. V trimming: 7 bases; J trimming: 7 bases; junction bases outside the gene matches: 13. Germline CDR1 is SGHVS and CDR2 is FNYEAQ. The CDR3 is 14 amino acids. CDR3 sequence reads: CASTSGEGITEQYF. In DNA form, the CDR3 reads TGTGCCAGCACCTCCGGGGAGGGAATCACTGAGCAGTACTTC.

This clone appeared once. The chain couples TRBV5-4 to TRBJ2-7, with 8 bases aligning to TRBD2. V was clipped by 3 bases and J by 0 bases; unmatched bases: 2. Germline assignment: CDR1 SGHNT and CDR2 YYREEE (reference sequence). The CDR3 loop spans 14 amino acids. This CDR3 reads CASSSSGSSYEQYF. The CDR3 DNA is TGTGCCAGCAGCTCGAGCGGGAGCTCCTACGAGCAGTACTTC.